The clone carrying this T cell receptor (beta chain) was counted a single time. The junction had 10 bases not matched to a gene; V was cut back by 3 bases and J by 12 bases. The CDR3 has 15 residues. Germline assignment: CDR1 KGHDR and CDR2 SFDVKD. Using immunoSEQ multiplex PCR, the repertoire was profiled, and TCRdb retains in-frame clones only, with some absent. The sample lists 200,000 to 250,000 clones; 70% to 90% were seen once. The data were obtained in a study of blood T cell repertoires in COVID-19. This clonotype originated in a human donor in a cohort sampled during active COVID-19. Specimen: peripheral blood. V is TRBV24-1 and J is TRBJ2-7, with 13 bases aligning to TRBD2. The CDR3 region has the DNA TGTGCCACCAGTGATCCCGGGACTAGCGGGAATAGATTGTACTTC. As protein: CATSDPGTSGNRLYF.